Presented here are 8 T cell receptor beta chains from one specimen sequenced in a study of T cell responses to AZD1222 COVID-19 vaccine. Generated by immunoSEQ multiplex PCR, the TCRdb table keeps only in-frame clones and is missing some. The repertoire includes some 120,000 clones, about nine tenths of them detected once, and around 7.8% sits in the top ten. The sequencing here drew on peripheral blood, taken on day 0 of AZD1222 vaccination. Receptor source: an adult in good health.

The chain couples TRBV2 to TRBJ2-7, with D uncertain. Germline loops: CDR1 SNHLY, CDR2 FYNNEI. The CDR3 is 14 amino acids. V was shortened by 8 bases and J by 4 bases, with 18 bases between the two germline ends. CDR3 nucleotides: TGTGCCAGCTCTAAAGACCTTAGTTCGTACGAGCAGTACTTC. This gives the protein CASSKDLSSYEQYF.

V and J are TRBV6-5 and TRBJ2-1, with 11 bases matching TRBD2. Per the germline V gene, CDR1 is MNHEY and CDR2 is SVGAGI. There are 14 residues in the CDR3. V lost 11 bases and J lost 10; bases outside the gene matches: 13. CDR3 sequence (DNA): TGTGCCGCCACTAGCGGGAGAGTTGGGTACGAGCAGTTCTTC. Protein product: CAATSGRVGYEQFF.

J is TRBJ1-1 and V is TRBV4-1; maybe TRBD1 (6 bases). The CDR3 is made up of 13 amino acids. Trimming cost V 5 bases and J 7 bases, with 14 bases left between them. Germline V gene sequence: CDR1 MGHRA, CDR2 YSYEKL. The CDR3 region has the DNA TGCGCCAGCAGCATGGGACATACACTTGAAGCTTTCTTT. Translated, it gives CASSMGHTLEAFF.

The chain links TRBV9 to TRBJ2-7; maybe TRBD2 (6 bases). From germline, CDR1 is SGDLS and CDR2 YYNGEE. The CDR3 covers 12 residues. V was cut by 4 bases and J by 6 bases, with 11 bases left in between. CDR3 coding DNA: TGTGCCAGCAGCTCCGGAGCGGGCGAGCAGTACTTC. This sequence encodes CASSSGAGEQYF.

This clone appeared once. V gene TRBV5-6 combines with J gene TRBJ1-2; D gene unclear. Germline CDR1 SGHDT, CDR2 YYEEEE. The CDR3 totals 17 residues. V lost 0 bases and J lost 3, with 18 bases in between. The chain's CDR3 is CASSLAGIRGSDYGYTF. CDR3 DNA sequence: TGTGCCAGCAGCTTGGCCGGGATTCGGGGATCGGACTATGGCTACACCTTC.

The CDR3 sequence is CATSEGGINSPLHF. DNA for the CDR3: TGTGCCACCAGCGAGGGAGGGATCAATTCACCCCTCCACTTT. V and J are TRBV15 and TRBJ1-6, with D hard to call. Germline V lookup: CDR1 LNHNV, CDR2 YYDKDF (reference sequence). Trimming left V 5 bases short and J 7 bases short, with 12 bases between. The CDR3 covers 14 residues.

In DNA, the CDR3 is TGTGCCAGCAGCCTTTCTGGTGTCGGGGAGCTGTTTTTT. Its translation is CASSLSGVGELFF. This rearrangement joins TRBV5-6 to TRBJ2-2; D unresolved. The CDR3 consists of 13 residues. Germline assignment: CDR1 SGHDT and CDR2 YYEEEE. With 4 bases removed from V and 7 bases from J, the gap between germline ends came to 11 bases.

The chain links TRBV2 to TRBJ2-7; tentatively, D is TRBD2 (5 bases). From germline, CDR1 is SNHLY and CDR2 FYNNEI. V lost 0 bases and J lost 0, with 15 bases in between. The CDR3 length is 17 residues. The CDR3 loop reads CASSEAGSGLLSYEQYF. Written as DNA, the CDR3 is TGTGCCAGCAGTGAAGCAGGAAGCGGTCTACTCTCCTACGAGCAGTACTTC.